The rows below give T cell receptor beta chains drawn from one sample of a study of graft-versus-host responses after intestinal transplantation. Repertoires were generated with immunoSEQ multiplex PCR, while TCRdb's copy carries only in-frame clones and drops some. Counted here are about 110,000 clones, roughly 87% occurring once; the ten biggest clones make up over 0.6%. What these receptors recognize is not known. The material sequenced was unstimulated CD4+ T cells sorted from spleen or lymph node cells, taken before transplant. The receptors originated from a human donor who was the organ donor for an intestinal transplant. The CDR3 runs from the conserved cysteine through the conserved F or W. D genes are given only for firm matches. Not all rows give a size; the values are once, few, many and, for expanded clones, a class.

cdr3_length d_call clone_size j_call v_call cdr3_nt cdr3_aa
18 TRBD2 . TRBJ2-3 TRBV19 TGTGCCAGTAGTATACATGGTGGGCTAGCGGGGGTCACAGATACGCAGTATTTT CASSIHGGLAGVTDTQYF
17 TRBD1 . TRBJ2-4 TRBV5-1 TGCGCCAGCAGCTTGGAGGGTGGCAGGGGGCGCATGAACATTCAGTACTTC CASSLEGGRGRMNIQYF
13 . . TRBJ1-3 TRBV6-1 TGTGCCAGCAGGGAGCGCTCTGGAAACACCATATATTTT CASRERSGNTIYF
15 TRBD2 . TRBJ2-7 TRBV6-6 TGTGCCAGCAGTTACCGACTAGCGGGGGCCAACGAGCAGTACTTC CASSYRLAGANEQYF
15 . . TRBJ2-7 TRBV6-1 TGTGCCAGCAGTGAGAGGACCGGGGGTCCCTACGAGCAGTACTTC CASSERTGGPYEQYF
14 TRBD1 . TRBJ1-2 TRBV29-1 TGCAGCGTTGACCCTGGACAGGGATTATATGGCTACACCTTC CSVDPGQGLYGYTF
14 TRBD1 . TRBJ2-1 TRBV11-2 TGTGCCAGCAGCCGGACAGGGGGCTACAATGAGCAGTTCTTC CASSRTGGYNEQFF
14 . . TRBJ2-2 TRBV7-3 TGTGCCGGCTCGTCCCAGGGTCACACCGGGGAGCTGTTTTTT CAGSSQGHTGELFF
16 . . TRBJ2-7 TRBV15 TGTGCCACCAGCAGAGCAGGTGGAGGGGGCAGGTACGAGCAGTACTTC CATSRAGGGGRYEQYF
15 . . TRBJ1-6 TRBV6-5 TGTGCCAGCAGTTACCGGGACTTGGGAAATTCACCCCTCCACTTT CASSYRDLGNSPLHF
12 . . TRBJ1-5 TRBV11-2 TGTGCCAGCAGCACCGGAGGTCAGCCCCAGCATTTT CASSTGGQPQHF
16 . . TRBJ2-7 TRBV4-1 TGCGCCAGCAGCCGTATGACCGGCCAGGTGTGGTACGAGCAGTACTTC CASSRMTGQVWYEQYF
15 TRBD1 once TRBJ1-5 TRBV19 TGTGCCAGTAGTATAAGGGACAGGTTCAGTCAGCCCCAGCATTTT CASSIRDRFSQPQHF
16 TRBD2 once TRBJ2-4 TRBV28 TGTGCCAGCAGTTCGAGGACTAGCGGGAATAGAAACATTCAGTACTTC CASSSRTSGNRNIQYF
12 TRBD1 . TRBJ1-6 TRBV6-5 TGTGCCAGCAAGACAGGGCATTCACCCCTCCACTTT CASKTGHSPLHF
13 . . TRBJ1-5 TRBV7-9 TGTGCCAGCAGCCAAGGCGGGTACCAGCCCCAGCATTTT CASSQGGYQPQHF
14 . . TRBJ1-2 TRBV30 TGTGCCTGGAGTGGGCCCGACAGATTTCCTGGCTACACCTTC CAWSGPDRFPGYTF
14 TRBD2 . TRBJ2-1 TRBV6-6 TGTGCCAGCAGTTATAGCGGGAGGCAGAATGAGCAGTTCTTC CASSYSGRQNEQFF
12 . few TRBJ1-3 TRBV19 TGTGCCAGTAGTCCGACAGGAAACACCATATATTTT CASSPTGNTIYF
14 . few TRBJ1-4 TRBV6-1 TGTGCCAGCAGTGATGGCGACATGGGTGAAAAACTGTTTTTT CASSDGDMGEKLFF
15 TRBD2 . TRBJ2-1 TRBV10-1 TGCGCCAGCAGTCCTAGCGGGGCCCCACCCAATGAGCAGTTCTTC CASSPSGAPPNEQFF
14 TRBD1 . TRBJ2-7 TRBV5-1 TGCGCCAGCAGCTTGGGGACAGGGATCTACGAGCAGTACTTC CASSLGTGIYEQYF
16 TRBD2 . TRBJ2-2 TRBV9 TGTGCCAGCAGCGACCGGACTAGGGGAGTCGCCGGGGAGCTGTTTTTT CASSDRTRGVAGELFF
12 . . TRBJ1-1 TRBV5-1 TGCGCCAGCAGCCAAGGACGAGGAGAAGCTTTCTTT CASSQGRGEAFF
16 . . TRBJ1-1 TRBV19 TGTGCCAGTAGATGGGACCCCCGGGGTGTGAACACTGAAGCTTTCTTT CASRWDPRGVNTEAFF
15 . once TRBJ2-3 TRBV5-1 TGCGCCAGCAGCTTGGGTGTCTACCGCACAGATACGCAGTATTTT CASSLGVYRTDTQYF
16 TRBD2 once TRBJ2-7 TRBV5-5 TGTGCCAGCAGCCATTCGACTAGCGGGGGGGTCTACGAGCAGTACTTC CASSHSTSGGVYEQYF
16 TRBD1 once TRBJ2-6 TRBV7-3 TGTGCCAGCAGCTTCGGGACAGGGTCTGGGGCCAACGTCCTGACTTTC CASSFGTGSGANVLTF
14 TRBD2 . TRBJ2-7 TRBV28 TGTGCCAGCAGTGCCGGGACTAGCGGGACCGAGCAGTACTTC CASSAGTSGTEQYF
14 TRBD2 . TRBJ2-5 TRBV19 TGTGCCAGCGGACTAGCGGGCCGACAAGAGACCCAGTACTTC CASGLAGRQETQYF
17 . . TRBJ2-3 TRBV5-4 TGTGCCAGCAGCTTGGGACTCGCCGCCCCTAGCACAGATACGCAGTATTTT CASSLGLAAPSTDTQYF
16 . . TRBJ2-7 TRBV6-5 TGTGCCAGCAGTTACTCGAGGGGGTCCCTCTCCTACGAGCAGTACTTC CASSYSRGSLSYEQYF
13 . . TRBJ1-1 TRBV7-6 TGTGCCAGCAGCTTAGAAGGGGGCACTGAAGCTTTCTTT CASSLEGGTEAFF
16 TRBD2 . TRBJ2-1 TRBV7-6 TGTGCCAGCAGCTTAGCGCTAGCGGGCAGCTACAATGAGCAGTTCTTC CASSLALAGSYNEQFF
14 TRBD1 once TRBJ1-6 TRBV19 TGTGCCAGTAGTATGGGACAGGGTAATTCACCCCTCCACTTT CASSMGQGNSPLHF
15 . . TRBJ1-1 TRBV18 TGTGCCAGCTCACCACCCAGGCAGTTACTCACTGAAGCTTTCTTT CASSPPRQLLTEAFF
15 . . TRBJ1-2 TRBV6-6 TGTGCCAGCAGTACAGAGGACAGTACCTACTATGGCTACACCTTC CASSTEDSTYYGYTF
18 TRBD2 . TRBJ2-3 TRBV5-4 TGTGCCAGCAGCTTGAAGTCGGCTAGCGGGGGCCGGGCAGATACGCAGTATTTT CASSLKSASGGRADTQYF
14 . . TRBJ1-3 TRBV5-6 TGTGCCAGCAGCCAAGATACCGAGGGAAACACCATATATTTT CASSQDTEGNTIYF
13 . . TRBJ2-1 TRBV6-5 TGTGCCAGCAGACCTAGGCTAGATAATGAGCAGTTCTTC CASRPRLDNEQFF
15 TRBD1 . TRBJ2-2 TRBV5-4 TGTGCCAGCAGCTTGGCCGGGACAGTATACGGGGAGCTGTTTTTT CASSLAGTVYGELFF
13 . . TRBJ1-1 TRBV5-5 TGTGCCAGCAGCTCAATAGGGGGGACTGAAGCTTTCTTT CASSSIGGTEAFF
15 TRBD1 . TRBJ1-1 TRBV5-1 TGCGCCAGCAGCGCCGGGACAGCCCTGAACACTGAAGCTTTCTTT CASSAGTALNTEAFF
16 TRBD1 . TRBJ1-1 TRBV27 TGTGCCAGCAGTTTACTTGGGGACAGAATGAACACTGAAGCTTTCTTT CASSLLGDRMNTEAFF
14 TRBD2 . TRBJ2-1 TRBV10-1 TGCGCCAGCAGTCCTAGCGGGAGGCTCAATGAGCAGTTCTTC CASSPSGRLNEQFF
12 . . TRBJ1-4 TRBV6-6 TGTGCCAGCAGTGGAGGACGGGAAAAACTGTTTTTT CASSGGREKLFF